This T cell receptor (beta chain) was documented in a study of cytotoxic CD8 clonotypes in ibrutinib-treated CLL. Overall study results and limits: Clonality climbed at ibrutinib response, then dropped toward baseline at progression. Few clonotypes were public, and these shrank or held steady under treatment.

T cells were sequenced at a targeted depth of 1 in 200,000 to 1 in 1 million. Produced via immunoSEQ multiplex PCR; TCRdb's table is partial and in-frame only. Here the sample spans roughly 36,000 clones, around 63% being singletons. Germline assignment: CDR1 MDHEN and CDR2 SYDVKM. This CDR3 is 14 amino acids long. With V trimmed by 5 bases and J by 4 bases, 5 bases remained unmatched. Around 1.8 micrograms of genomic DNA came from cryopreserved PBMCs for TCR beta libraries. About this clone: The antigen is unknown.

This receptor was taken from a human donor with chronic lymphocytic leukemia. The chain has TRBV28 and TRBJ2-3; TRBD2 aligns across 8 bases. Sequenced material: PBMCs, taken before ibrutinib treatment. In nucleotides, the CDR3 is TGTGCCAGCAGTCCGGGGGGGCGGTCAGATACGCAGTATTTT. This codes for CASSPGGRSDTQYF.